This T cell receptor beta chain was recorded in a study of blood T cell repertoires in COVID-19. In the original processing: Nucleated cell counts were estimated from reference gene primer amplification. Clones were sequenced by immunoSEQ multiplex PCR, and TCRdb holds only the in-frame ones, with some missing. That table gives V, J and clone size, and the DNA gave D and trimming. Of a few hundred thousand clones in the sample, roughly 87% were seen once. Recovered status in Cohort 3 required two negative PCRs, clearance, or symptom resolution. This CDR3 contains 14 residues. Germline values: CDR1 MGHRA, CDR2 YSYEKL. V lost 2 bases, J lost 5 bases, and 10 bases lay in between.

This clonotype originated in a woman aged 25 to 39 who had recovered from COVID-19. The specimen sequenced was PBMCs or T cells enriched from blood (not recorded which). The chain recombines TRBV4-1 with TRBJ1-5; D is ambiguous. The CDR3 sequence: CASSQSNMDQPQHF. CDR3 sequence (DNA): TGCGCCAGCAGCCAATCCAACATGGATCAGCCCCAGCATTTT.